A single sample is the source of the 8 T cell receptor beta chains below, sequenced in a study of blood T cells in healthy people across ages. Together with a sample-barcoded 5' primer, a J-beta primer mix was included in a second PCR lasting 7 to 11 cycles. TCRdb re-derived calls from the 5' RACE reads in MiXCR, one entry per CDR3 protein. The sample includes about 930,000 distinct CDR3 sequences, approximately 32% of them seen just once. The sample also formed part of further work on T cells of mothers and their children.

The material sequenced was blood. These receptors all come from a woman aged 40 to 55 in good health.

This clonotype was observed a few times. The V call is TRBV28, the J call TRBJ1-2; D is uncertain. Trimming took off 3 bases at V and 8 bases at J, with 10 bases between the two ends. CDR3 size: 12 residues. CDR1 and CDR2 (germline): MDHEN, SYDVKM. Here the CDR3 reads CASSLLQSGYTF. In nucleotides, the CDR3 is TGTGCCAGCAGTTTGCTACAGAGCGGCTACACCTTC.

This clonotype was counted many times. The chain carries TRBV2 and TRBJ2-7; weak D call: TRBD1 (6 bases). V gave up 6 bases and J gave up 2 bases, with 14 bases separating them. This CDR3 has 14 amino acids. In germline, CDR1 is SNHLY, CDR2 FYNNEI. The CDR3, as DNA: TGTGCCAGCAGGTCGGACAGCGCGACCTACGAGCAGTACTTC. This translates into CASRSDSATYEQYF.

This clonotype was detected a few times. The chain is built from TRBV19 and TRBJ1-2; TRBD1 matches at 7 bases. J lost 5 bases, V lost 6 bases, and 12 bases had no gene match. This CDR3 is built from 15 residues. Per germline, CDR1 LNHDA and CDR2 SQIVND (reference sequence). CDR3 sequence reads: CASRADIRGTYGYTF. The CDR3 DNA follows: TGTGCCAGTAGGGCGGACATCAGGGGGACGTATGGCTACACCTTC.

This clonotype was observed a handful of times. The CDR3 bases are TGTGCCAGCAGCACCTGGACAGCTCGGGACACTGAAGCTTTCTTT. Encoded protein: CASSTWTARDTEAFF. This chain links TRBV7-9 with TRBJ1-1; possibly TRBD1 for D (6 bases). CDR1 is SEHNR, CDR2 FQNEAQ, per germline (reference sequence). The CDR3 length is 15 residues. The V and J ends lost 5 bases and 3 bases respectively, with 16 bases between them.

This clonotype was found a few times. This may stem from a read error, because a much larger clone lies one nucleotide away. The rearrangement uses TRBV10-3 and TRBJ2-2; D tentatively reads TRBD1 or TRBD2 (6 bases each). Germline V lookup: CDR1 ENHRY, CDR2 SYGVKD. The CDR3 is 14 amino acids. CDR3 residues: CATSERGASGELFF. Written as DNA, the CDR3 is TGTGCCACCAGTGAGAGGGGGGCGTCCGGGGAGCTGTTTTTT.

The genes are TRBV20-1 and TRBJ2-5; tentative D call: TRBD2 (6 bases). The assigned J gene may be wrong: the sequence end matches TRBJ2-7 better. Germline V gives CDR1 DFQATT, CDR2 SNEGSKA (reference sequence). The CDR3 runs to 14 residues. This CDR3 is CSADRLGPFYEQYF. The CDR3 DNA sequence: TGCAGTGCTGACAGACTAGGACCCTTCTACGAGCAGTACTTC.

This clonotype was seen ten or more times. V and J are TRBV9 and TRBJ2-5; D uncertain. Germline assignment: CDR1 SGDLS and CDR2 YYNGEE. V dropped 4 bases and J dropped 5 bases, with 12 bases sitting between them. This CDR3 spans 13 amino acids. CDR3 amino acids: CASSSLMMETQYF. The CDR3, as DNA: TGTGCCAGCAGCTCCCTAATGATGGAGACCCAGTACTTC.

Note on this clonotype: A read error may produce the germline difference seen at one junction end. This chain joins TRBV11-2 and TRBJ2-2, with D possibly TRBD2 on 5 matching bases. Germline CDR1 and CDR2: SGHAT and FQNNGV. The CDR3 runs 16 residues. CDR3 loop: CASSSFQVRATGERFF. The CDR3 DNA reads as TGTGCCAGCAGCTCATTCCAAGTTAGGGCCACCGGGGAGCGGTTTTTT.